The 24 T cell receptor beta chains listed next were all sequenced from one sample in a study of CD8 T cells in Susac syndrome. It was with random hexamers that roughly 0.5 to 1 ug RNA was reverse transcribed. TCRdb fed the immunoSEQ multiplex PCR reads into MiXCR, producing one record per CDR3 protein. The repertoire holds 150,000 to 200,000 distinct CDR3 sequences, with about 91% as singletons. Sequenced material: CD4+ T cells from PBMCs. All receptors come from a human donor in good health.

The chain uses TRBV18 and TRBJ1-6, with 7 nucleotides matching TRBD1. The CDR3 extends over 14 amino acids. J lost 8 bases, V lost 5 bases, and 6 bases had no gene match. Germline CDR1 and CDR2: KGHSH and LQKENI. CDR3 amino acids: CASSATGVDSPLHF. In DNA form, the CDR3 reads TGTGCCAGCTCAGCAACAGGGGTTGATTCACCCCTCCACTTT.

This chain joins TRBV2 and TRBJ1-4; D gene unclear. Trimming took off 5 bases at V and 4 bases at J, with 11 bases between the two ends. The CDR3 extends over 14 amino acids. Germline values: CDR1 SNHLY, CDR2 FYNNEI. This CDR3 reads CASSNRRGNEKLFF. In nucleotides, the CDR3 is TGTGCCAGCAGTAATAGACGGGGTAATGAAAAACTGTTTTTT.

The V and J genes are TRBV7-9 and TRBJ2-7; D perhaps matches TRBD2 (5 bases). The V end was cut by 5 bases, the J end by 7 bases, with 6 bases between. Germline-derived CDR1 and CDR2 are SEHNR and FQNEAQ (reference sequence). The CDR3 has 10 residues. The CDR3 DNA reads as TGTGCCAGCAGCCCGGGGGAGCAGTACTTC. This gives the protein CASSPGEQYF.

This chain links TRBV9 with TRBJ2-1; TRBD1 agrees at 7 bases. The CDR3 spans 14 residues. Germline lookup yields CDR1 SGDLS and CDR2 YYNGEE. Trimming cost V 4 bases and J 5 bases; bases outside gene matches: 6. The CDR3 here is CASSPRTGNNEQFF. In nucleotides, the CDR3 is TGTGCCAGCAGCCCCCGGACAGGAAACAATGAGCAGTTCTTC.

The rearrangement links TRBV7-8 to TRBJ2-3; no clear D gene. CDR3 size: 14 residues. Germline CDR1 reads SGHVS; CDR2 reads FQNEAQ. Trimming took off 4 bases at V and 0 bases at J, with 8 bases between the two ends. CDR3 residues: CASSSLESTDTQYF. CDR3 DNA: TGTGCCAGCAGCTCCCTAGAGAGCACAGATACGCAGTATTTT.

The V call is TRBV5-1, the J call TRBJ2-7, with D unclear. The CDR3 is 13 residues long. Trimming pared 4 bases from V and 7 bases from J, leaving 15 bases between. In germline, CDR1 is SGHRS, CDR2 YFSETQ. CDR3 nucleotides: TGCGCCAGCAGCCCGGACGTGACGGGTGAGCAGTACTTC. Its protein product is CASSPDVTGEQYF.

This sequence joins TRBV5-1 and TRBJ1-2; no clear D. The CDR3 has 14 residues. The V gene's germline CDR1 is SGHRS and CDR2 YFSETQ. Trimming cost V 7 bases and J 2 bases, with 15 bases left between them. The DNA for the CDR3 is TGCGCCAGCTCGGCAGGAGATATAAACTATGGCTACACCTTC. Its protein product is CASSAGDINYGYTF.

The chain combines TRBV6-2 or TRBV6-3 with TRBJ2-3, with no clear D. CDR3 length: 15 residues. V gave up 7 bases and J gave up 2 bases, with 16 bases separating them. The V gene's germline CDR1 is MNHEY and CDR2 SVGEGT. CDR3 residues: CASTSPRVYTDTQYF. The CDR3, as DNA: TGTGCCAGCACCTCCCCCCGGGTGTACACAGATACGCAGTATTTT.

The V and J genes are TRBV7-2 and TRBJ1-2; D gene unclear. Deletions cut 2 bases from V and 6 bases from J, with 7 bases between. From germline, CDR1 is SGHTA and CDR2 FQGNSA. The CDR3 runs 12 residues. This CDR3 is CASSLIYNGYTF. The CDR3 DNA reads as TGTGCCAGCAGCTTAATCTACAATGGCTACACCTTC.

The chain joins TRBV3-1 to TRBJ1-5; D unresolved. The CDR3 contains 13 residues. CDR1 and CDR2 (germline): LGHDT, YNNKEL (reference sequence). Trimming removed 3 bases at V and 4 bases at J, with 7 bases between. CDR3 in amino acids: CASSQALNQPQHF. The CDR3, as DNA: TGTGCCAGCAGCCAGGCCCTTAATCAGCCCCAGCATTTT.

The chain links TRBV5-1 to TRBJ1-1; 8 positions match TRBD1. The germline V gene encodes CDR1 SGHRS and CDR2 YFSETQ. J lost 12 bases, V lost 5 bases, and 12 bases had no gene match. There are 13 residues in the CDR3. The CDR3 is CASSAGTGTDPFF. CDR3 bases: TGCGCCAGCAGTGCCGGGACAGGTACCGATCCTTTCTTT.

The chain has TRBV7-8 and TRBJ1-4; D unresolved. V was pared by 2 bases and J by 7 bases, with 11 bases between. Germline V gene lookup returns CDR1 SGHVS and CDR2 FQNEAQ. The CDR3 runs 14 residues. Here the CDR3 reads CASSLMGRSEKLFF. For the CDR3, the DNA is TGTGCCAGCAGCTTAATGGGGAGGAGTGAAAAACTGTTTTTT.

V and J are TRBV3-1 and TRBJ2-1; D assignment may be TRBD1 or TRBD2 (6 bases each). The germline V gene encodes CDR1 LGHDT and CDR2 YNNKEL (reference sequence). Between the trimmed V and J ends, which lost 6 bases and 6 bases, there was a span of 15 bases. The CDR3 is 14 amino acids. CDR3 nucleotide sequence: TGTGCCAGCAGGCTGGCAGGGGAGGCCAATGAGCAGTTCTTC. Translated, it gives CASRLAGEANEQFF.

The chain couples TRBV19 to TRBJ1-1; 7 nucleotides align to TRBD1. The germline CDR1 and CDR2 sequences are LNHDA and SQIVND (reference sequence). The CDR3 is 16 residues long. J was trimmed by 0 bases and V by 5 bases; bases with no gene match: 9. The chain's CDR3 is CASSLRGQPMNTEAFF. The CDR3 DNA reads TGTGCCAGTAGTCTTCGGGGACAGCCCATGAACACTGAAGCTTTCTTT.

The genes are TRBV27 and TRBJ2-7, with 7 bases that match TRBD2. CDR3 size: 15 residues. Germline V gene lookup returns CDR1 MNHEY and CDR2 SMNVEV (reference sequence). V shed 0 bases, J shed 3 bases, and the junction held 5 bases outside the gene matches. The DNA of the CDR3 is TGTGCCAGCAGTTTATCGTCGGGACTAATCTACGAGCAGTACTTC. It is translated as CASSLSSGLIYEQYF.

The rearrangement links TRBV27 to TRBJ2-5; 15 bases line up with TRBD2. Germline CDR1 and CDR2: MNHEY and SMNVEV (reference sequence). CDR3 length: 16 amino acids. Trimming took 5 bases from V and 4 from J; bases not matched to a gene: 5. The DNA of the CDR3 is TGTGCCAGCAGTGGAGGGACTAGCGGGAGGAGAGAGACCCAGTACTTC. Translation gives CASSGGTSGRRETQYF.

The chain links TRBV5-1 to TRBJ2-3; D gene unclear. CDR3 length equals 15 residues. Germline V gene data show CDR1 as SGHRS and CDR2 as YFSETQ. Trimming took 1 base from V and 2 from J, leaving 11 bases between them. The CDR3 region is CASSLYGSLTDTQYF. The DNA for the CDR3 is TGCGCCAGCAGCTTGTATGGGTCCCTCACAGATACGCAGTATTTT.

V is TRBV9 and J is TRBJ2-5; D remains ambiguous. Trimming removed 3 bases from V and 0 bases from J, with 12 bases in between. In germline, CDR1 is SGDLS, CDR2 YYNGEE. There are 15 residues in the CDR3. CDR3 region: CASSAHQGHQETQYF. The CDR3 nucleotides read TGTGCCAGCAGCGCGCACCAAGGCCACCAAGAGACCCAGTACTTC.

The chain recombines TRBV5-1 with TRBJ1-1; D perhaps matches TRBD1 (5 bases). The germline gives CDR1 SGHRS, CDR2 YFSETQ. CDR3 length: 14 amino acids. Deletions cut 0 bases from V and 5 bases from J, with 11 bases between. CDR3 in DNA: TGCGCCAGCAGCTTGGATTGGGGGAGTACTGAAGCTTTCTTT. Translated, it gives CASSLDWGSTEAFF.

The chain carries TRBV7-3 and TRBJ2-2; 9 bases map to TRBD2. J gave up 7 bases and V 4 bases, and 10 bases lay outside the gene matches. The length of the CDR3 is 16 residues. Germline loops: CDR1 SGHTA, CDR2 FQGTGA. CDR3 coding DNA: TGTGCCAGCAGCTCTGTGGCGGGAGGGAGCGTCGGGGAGCTGTTTTTT. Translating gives CASSSVAGGSVGELFF.

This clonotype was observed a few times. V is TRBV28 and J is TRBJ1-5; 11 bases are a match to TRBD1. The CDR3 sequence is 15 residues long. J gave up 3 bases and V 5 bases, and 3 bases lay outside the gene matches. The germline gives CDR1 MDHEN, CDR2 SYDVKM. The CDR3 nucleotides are TGTGCCAGCAGTCCCGGACAGGGGGCCAATCAGCCCCAGCATTTT. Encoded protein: CASSPGQGANQPQHF. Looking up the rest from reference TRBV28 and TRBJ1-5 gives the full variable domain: DVKVTQSSRYLVKRTGEKVFLECVQDMDHENMFWYRQDPGLGLRLIYFSYDVKMKEKGDIPEGYSVSREKKERFSLILESASTNQTSMYLCASSPGQGANQPQHFGDGTRLSIL.

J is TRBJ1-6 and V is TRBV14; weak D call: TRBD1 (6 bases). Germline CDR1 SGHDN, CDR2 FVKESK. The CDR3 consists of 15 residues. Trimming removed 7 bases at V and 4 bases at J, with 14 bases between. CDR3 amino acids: CASTGGTFYNSPLHF. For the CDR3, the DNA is TGTGCCAGCACCGGCGGGACATTTTATAATTCACCCCTCCACTTT.

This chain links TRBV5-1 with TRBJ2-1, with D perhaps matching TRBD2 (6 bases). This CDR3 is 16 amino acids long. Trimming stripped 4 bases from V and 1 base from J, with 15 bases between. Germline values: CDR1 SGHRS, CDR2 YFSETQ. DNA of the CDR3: TGCGCCAGCAGCCCCTCGGGGGAACCTTCCTACAATGAGCAGTTCTTC. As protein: CASSPSGEPSYNEQFF.

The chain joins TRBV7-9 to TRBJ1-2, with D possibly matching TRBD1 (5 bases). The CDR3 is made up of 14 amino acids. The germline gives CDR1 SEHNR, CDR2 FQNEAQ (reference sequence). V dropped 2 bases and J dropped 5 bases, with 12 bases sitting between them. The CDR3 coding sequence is TGTGCCAGCAGCTTACAGCCGGGGGAATATGGCTACACCTTC. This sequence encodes CASSLQPGEYGYTF.